This T cell receptor beta chain is drawn from a study of blood T cells in healthy people across ages. Study conclusions and caveats: The unknown donor CMV status may have confounded expanded clonotype changes. Among long-lived donors, naive CD4+ cells were more numerous and diversity higher than in aged donors. Estimates of diversity drawn from one million T cells were considered underestimates.

About this clonotype: The antigen is undetermined.

Primed by a sample-barcoded 5' primer and a J-beta primer mix, a second PCR proceeded for about 6 to 12 cycles. TCRdb processed the 5' RACE reads anew with MiXCR; each CDR3 protein has one entry. The sample shows about 1.7 million distinct CDR3 sequences, under 30% of them seen only once. This TCR was recovered from a young woman in good health. The sequencing sample was made of blood.

CDR3 in DNA: TGCGCCAGCAGTGAGTCCCTACCCACCATCCCCTACGAGCAGTACTTC. It translates to CASSESLPTIPYEQYF. The chain couples TRBV10-1 to TRBJ2-5, with no clear D. The J call may be wrong; the DNA end is better matched by TRBJ2-7. The germline V gene has CDR1 WNHNN and CDR2 SYGVQD (reference sequence). The CDR3 is made up of 16 amino acids.